Listed here are 24 T cell receptor beta chains from one sample, sequenced in a study of PD-L1 blockade in urothelial cancer. The protocol was immunoSEQ multiplex PCR, while the TCRdb copy is restricted to in-frame clones and leaves out a portion. The sample carries about 38,000 clones, about 83% recorded once. The starting material was PBMCs, obtained around atezolizumab (anti-PD-L1) treatment. The receptor set was obtained from a man between 60 and 75 years old with urothelial cancer.

This chain uses TRBV28 with TRBJ2-5, with a weak D call TRBD2 (6 bases). CDR3 length: 12 amino acids. Trimming cost V 10 bases and J 2 bases, with 11 bases left between them. The V gene's germline CDR1 is MDHEN and CDR2 SYDVKM. CDR3 bases: TGTGCCATAGGAGGGTTTCAAGAGACCCAGTACTTC. It encodes CAIGGFQETQYF.

The gene calls are TRBV4-2 and TRBJ2-1, with TRBD2 matching 12 bases. The CDR3 sequence is 16 residues long. Germline assignment: CDR1 LGHNA and CDR2 YNFKEQ. V lost 4 bases to trimming and J lost 8 bases; unmatched junction nucleotides: 9. CDR3 protein: CASSPGGLAGGYEQFF. In DNA, the CDR3 is TGTGCCAGCAGCCCAGGAGGCCTAGCGGGAGGGTATGAGCAGTTCTTC.

The gene calls are TRBV2 and TRBJ2-7; tentative D call: TRBD1 (6 bases). The germline V and J ends were trimmed by 4 bases and 2 bases, with 12 bases remaining between them. Germline V gene data show CDR1 as SNHLY and CDR2 as FYNNEI. The CDR3 is 14 amino acids. This chain's CDR3 is CASSVSSGAYEQYF. The DNA of the CDR3 is TGTGCCAGCAGTGTGAGTTCAGGGGCCTACGAGCAGTACTTC.

The rearrangement links TRBV19 to TRBJ2-7; the D is unclear. The CDR3 covers 13 residues. Between the trimmed V and J ends, which lost 1 base and 2 bases, there was a span of 6 bases. CDR1 LNHDA and CDR2 SQIVND come from the germline V gene (reference sequence). CDR3: CASSIVGTYEQYF. For the CDR3, the DNA is TGTGCCAGTAGTATAGTTGGCACCTACGAGCAGTACTTC.

This clone was detected a few times. The V call is TRBV6-1, the J call TRBJ1-5; D call uncertain. Germline CDR1 is MNHNS and CDR2 is SASEGT. The length of the CDR3 is 17 residues. With 2 bases removed from V and 0 bases from J, the gap between germline ends came to 14 bases. As DNA, the CDR3 is TGTGCCAGCAGTGAATTGGCGGGGAGGATTAGCAATCAGCCCCAGCATTTT. Translating gives CASSELAGRISNQPQHF.

This clone was seen a handful of times. The rearrangement uses TRBV5-1 and TRBJ1-5, with D possibly matching TRBD1 (6 bases). With 0 bases removed from V and 5 bases from J, the gap between germline ends came to 6 bases. The CDR3 is 13 amino acids. The germline gives CDR1 SGHRS, CDR2 YFSETQ. The CDR3 coding sequence is TGCGCCAGCAGCTTGGGACAGGATCAGCCCCAGCATTTT. Its translation: CASSLGQDQPQHF.

This chain connects TRBV19 to TRBJ2-7, with 15 bases fitting TRBD2. After removal of 5 bases from V and 2 bases from J, the junction contained 7 bases not matched to a gene. This CDR3 comprises 17 residues. CDR1 is LNHDA and CDR2 is SQIVND in the germline V gene (reference sequence). The CDR3 sequence: CASSWGLAGGGTYEQYF. DNA for the CDR3: TGTGCCAGTAGTTGGGGACTAGCGGGAGGAGGGACCTACGAGCAGTACTTC.

The V and J genes are TRBV7-9 and TRBJ2-7; TRBD2 might be the D (6 bases). The V gene's germline CDR1 is SEHNR and CDR2 FQNEAQ (reference sequence). Trimming removed 4 bases at V and 2 bases at J, with 12 bases between. The CDR3 has 14 residues. The chain's CDR3 is CASSSDSSAYEQYF. The CDR3 nucleotides are TGTGCCAGCAGCTCCGATTCTAGCGCCTACGAGCAGTACTTC. Filled out from reference TRBV7-9 and TRBJ2-7, the complete variable domain reads DTGVSQNPRHKITKRGQNVTFRCDPISEHNRLYWYRQTLGQGPEFLTYFQNEAQLEKSRLLSDRFSAERPKGSFSTLEIQRTEQGDSAMYLCASSSDSSAYEQYFGPGTRLTVT.

The rearrangement joins TRBV14 to TRBJ2-3, with a tentative D call TRBD1 (5 bases). Trimming removed 3 bases at V and 5 bases at J, with 12 bases between. CDR3 length equals 14 residues. CDR1 is SGHDN, CDR2 FVKESK, per germline. CDR3 in DNA: TGTGCCAGCAGCCAGGCCATTAGGGGAGATACGCAGTATTTT. Translation: CASSQAIRGDTQYF.

The chain links TRBV28 to TRBJ2-6; perhaps TRBD2 as D (6 bases). There are 19 residues in the CDR3. V was clipped by 4 bases and J by 1 base, with 20 bases between them. Germline CDR1 is MDHEN and CDR2 is SYDVKM. CDR3 nucleotides: TGTGCCAGCAGTTCGGTTGGGACCCCAGGGAGGTCTGGGGCCAACGTCCTGACTTTC. Amino acids: CASSSVGTPGRSGANVLTF.

The CDR3, as DNA: TGTGCCAGCAGTTTAGGGGGAGGGGGGGTCTTTGGCTACACCTTC. The encoded protein is CASSLGGGGVFGYTF. V usage is TRBV28 and J usage is TRBJ1-2; a weak D match, TRBD1 (6 bases). The CDR3 contains 15 residues. Deletions cut 2 bases from V and 7 bases from J, with 17 bases between. Germline CDR1 and CDR2: MDHEN and SYDVKM.

The chain joins TRBV11-3 to TRBJ2-3; D perhaps matches TRBD2 (5 bases). Germline V CDR1 and CDR2: SGHNT, YENEEA. The CDR3 has 15 amino acids. The germline V and J ends were trimmed by 3 bases and 0 bases, with 10 bases remaining between them. The CDR3 loop is CASSFTRGSTDTQYF. The CDR3 bases are TGTGCCAGCAGCTTCACTAGAGGAAGCACAGATACGCAGTATTTT.

V usage is TRBV7-9 and J usage is TRBJ1-3; a possible D gene is TRBD1 (5 bases). Per germline, CDR1 SEHNR and CDR2 FQNEAQ (reference sequence). Between the trimmed V and J ends, which lost 5 bases and 9 bases, there was a span of 14 bases. The CDR3 contains 13 residues. CDR3 protein: CASSESGASTIYF. The CDR3 nucleotides are TGTGCCAGCAGCGAAAGCGGGGCGTCCACCATATATTTT.

The chain carries TRBV28 and TRBJ1-1, with 7 bases aligning to TRBD1. Unmatched junction bases numbered 5, after V lost 6 bases and J lost 1 base. From germline, CDR1 is MDHEN and CDR2 SYDVKM. CDR3 length: 14 amino acids. This CDR3 reads CASSPDRRNTEAFF. DNA of the CDR3: TGTGCCAGCAGCCCGGACAGGCGGAACACTGAAGCTTTCTTT.

V usage is TRBV19 and J usage is TRBJ1-1, with 7 bases fitting TRBD1. CDR1 and CDR2 from the germline V gene are LNHDA and SQIVND (reference sequence). The CDR3 has 14 residues. V shed 5 bases and J 5 bases; nucleotides not matched to a gene: 8. CDR3 sequence (DNA): TGTGCCAGTAGTGTTACAGGGGAGGAAACTGAAGCTTTCTTT. Translated, it gives CASSVTGEETEAFF. The full variable domain, completed using reference TRBV19 and TRBJ1-1, is DGGITQSPKYLFRKEGQNVTLSCEQNLNHDAMYWYRQDPGQGLRLIYYSQIVNDFQKGDIAEGYSVSREKKESFPLTVTSAQKNPTAFYLCASSVTGEETEAFFGQGTRLTVV.

The rearrangement joins TRBV5-1 to TRBJ1-2; D remains ambiguous. Germline assignment: CDR1 SGHRS and CDR2 YFSETQ. The CDR3 extends over 13 amino acids. Trimming stripped 5 bases from V and 4 bases from J, with 12 bases between. Written as DNA, the CDR3 is TGCGCCAGCAGGGCAGGAAGCGGCTATGGCTACACCTTC. This sequence encodes CASRAGSGYGYTF.

The chain combines TRBV28 with TRBJ1-6, with D possibly being TRBD1 (6 bases). The CDR3 spans 16 residues. V lost 6 bases to trimming and J lost 6 bases, with 18 bases between them. The germline CDR1 and CDR2 sequences are MDHEN and SYDVKM. CDR3 sequence: CASSPQGKGINSPLHF. CDR3 nucleotide sequence: TGTGCCAGCAGCCCCCAGGGGAAGGGTATTAATTCACCCCTCCACTTT.

As DNA, the CDR3 is TGTGCCAGCAGCAAATCAATTGCGCGGGACGGTGCAACTAATGAAAAACTGTTTTTT. Its protein product is CASSKSIARDGATNEKLFF. The V call is TRBV21-1, the J call TRBJ1-4. TRBV21-1 is termed a pseudogene. The CDR3 consists of 19 residues.

The V and J genes are TRBV5-4 and TRBJ1-1; 7 nucleotides agree with TRBD1. The ends lost 5 bases at V and 0 bases at J; junction bases unmatched: 13. Per germline, CDR1 SGHNT and CDR2 YYREEE (reference sequence). The CDR3 extends over 17 amino acids. CDR3 nucleotide sequence: TGTGCCAGCAGTCTCGACAGGGACTCAGCCATGAACACTGAAGCTTTCTTT. It yields the protein CASSLDRDSAMNTEAFF.

CDR3 sequence reads: CASSYSRTSSSYEQYF. For the CDR3, the DNA is TGTGCCAGCAGTTACTCACGGACATCCTCTTCCTACGAGCAGTACTTC. This chain uses TRBV6-6 with TRBJ2-7, with D tentatively TRBD1 (5 bases). This CDR3 contains 16 residues. V was cut by 0 bases and J by 1 base, with 13 bases left in between. CDR1 is MNHNY, CDR2 SVGAGI, per germline (reference sequence).

The chain uses TRBV19 and TRBJ1-5, with D perhaps TRBD1 (5 bases). The CDR3 spans 15 residues. V lost 2 bases, J lost 7 bases, and 15 bases lay in between. Germline values: CDR1 LNHDA, CDR2 SQIVND (reference sequence). The CDR3 loop reads CASSIRGPPLQPQHF. The CDR3 coding sequence is TGTGCCAGTAGTATAAGGGGTCCCCCCTTGCAGCCCCAGCATTTT.

The V call is TRBV19, the J call TRBJ2-7; 8 bases agree with TRBD2. J lost 0 bases, V lost 10 bases, and 8 bases had no gene match. The CDR3 runs to 14 residues. Germline V gene sequence: CDR1 LNHDA, CDR2 SQIVND (reference sequence). This chain's CDR3 is CATRERGSSYEQYF. The CDR3 DNA reads TGTGCCACCCGGGAGCGGGGGAGCTCCTACGAGCAGTACTTC.

The V and J genes are TRBV6-6 and TRBJ1-3; D gene uncertain. Germline CDR1 MNHNY, CDR2 SVGAGI (reference sequence). The V gene lost 7 bases and the J gene lost 6 bases, with 16 bases spanning the gap. CDR3 length: 14 amino acids. The CDR3 sequence is CASTPRPSSNTIYF. CDR3 DNA: TGTGCCAGCACCCCTCGTCCCTCTTCAAACACCATATATTTT.

This sequence joins TRBV2 and TRBJ1-1; D ambiguous. This CDR3 region has 15 residues. Trimming took off 4 bases at V and 0 bases at J, with 12 bases between the two ends. Germline V gives CDR1 SNHLY, CDR2 FYNNEI. The CDR3 is CASSGAHLMNTEAFF. The DNA of the CDR3 is TGTGCCAGCAGTGGGGCTCATCTCATGAACACTGAAGCTTTCTTT.